In this sample, the clone carrying this T cell receptor (beta chain) turned up many times. No antigen is known for it. RNA served as the template for amplifying TCR beta CDR3 regions. First-round RT-PCR with HTBI primers preceded a second-round multiplex PCR. TCRdb recomputed calls from the multiplex PCR reads with MiXCR, one row per CDR3 protein. Among roughly 1.1 million distinct CDR3 sequences listed, about 36% were seen once. The CDR3 covers 15 residues. Germline V CDR1 and CDR2: LNHDA, SQIVND (reference sequence). V was cut by 8 bases and J by 0 bases, with 16 bases left in between. The data derive from a study of Graves' ophthalmopathy and Graves' hyperthyroidism. Study conclusions and caveats: It was with around 70% sensitivity and around 72% specificity that the model predicted ophthalmopathy progression.

V and J are TRBV19 and TRBJ1-2, with D possibly matching TRBD1 (5 bases). Sequenced input: peripheral blood or thyroid tissue (not recorded which). The origin of this receptor is an adult man with Graves' hyperthyroidism. In DNA form, the CDR3 reads TGTGCCAGTTCCTCGGGGGACTCTACTAACTATGGCTACACCTTC. It encodes CASSSGDSTNYGYTF.